Below, one TCR beta chain is given with its context. The table came from immunoSEQ multiplex PCR; TCRdb's copy has only in-frame clones and leaves some out. The table records about 300,000 clones, over 75% of them present only once. The entry originates in a study of blood T cell repertoires in COVID-19. Trimming removed 4 bases from V and 3 bases from J; junction bases left unmatched: 2. The CDR3 sequence is 13 residues long. Per the germline V gene, CDR1 is SGHDT and CDR2 is YYEEEE. Sequencing was performed on peripheral blood. This rearrangement joins TRBV5-6 to TRBJ1-2; 8 bases align to TRBD1. The clonotype originates from a man aged 18 to 30 with active or convalescent COVID-19. CDR3 DNA: TGTGCCAGCAGCCCGGACAGGGACTATGGCTACACCTTC. Protein product: CASSPDRDYGYTF.